The 20 T cell receptor beta chains listed next were all sequenced from one sample in a study of T cells in Graves' hyperthyroidism and ophthalmopathy. TCR beta CDR3 regions were amplified from RNA. First-round RT-PCR of the TCR CDR3 relied on the HTBI primer set. TCRdb called the multiplex PCR reads again in MiXCR, with one record for every CDR3 protein. The table includes under 350,000 distinct CDR3 sequences, 15% to 20% detected once. Sequences were obtained from blood. The receptors here all came from a woman in her forties or fifties with Graves' hyperthyroidism.

This clonotype was counted at least ten times. This chain uses TRBV6-1 with TRBJ2-7; the D call may be TRBD1 or TRBD2 (5 bases each). Per the germline V gene, CDR1 is MNHNS and CDR2 is SASEGT. CDR3 length equals 14 residues. V lost 2 bases, J lost 1 base, and 9 bases lay in between. This CDR3 reads CASSEPRESYEQYF. CDR3 nucleotides: TGTGCCAGCAGTGAACCCAGGGAGTCCTACGAGCAGTACTTC.

This clonotype has ten or more counts. The chain joins TRBV7-2 to TRBJ1-5, with a weak D call TRBD1 (6 bases). Trimming removed 5 bases at V and 4 bases at J, with 9 bases between. Germline V lookup: CDR1 SGHTA, CDR2 FQGNSA. CDR3 length: 13 residues. The CDR3: CASSAGQNQPQHF. In DNA form, the CDR3 reads TGTGCCAGCAGCGCTGGACAGAATCAGCCCCAGCATTTT.

This chain links TRBV6-1 with TRBJ1-5; D might be TRBD1 (6 bases). Germline V gives CDR1 MNHNS, CDR2 SASEGT. V was pared by 6 bases and J by 0 bases, with 12 bases between. The CDR3 has 15 amino acids. The CDR3 nucleotides are TGTGCCAGCAGGGAGACAGGATATAGCAATCAGCCCCAGCATTTT. Protein product: CASRETGYSNQPQHF.

The V and J genes are TRBV12-3 or TRBV12-4 and TRBJ2-1, with TRBD2 matching 9 bases. Unmatched junction bases numbered 13, after V lost 5 bases and J lost 8 bases. This CDR3 is 16 amino acids long. Written as DNA, the CDR3 is TGTGCCAGCAGTGGTGTCGGCGGGGGGGCCGGTCATGAGCAGTTCTTC. Translated, it gives CASSGVGGGAGHEQFF.

The rearrangement links TRBV20-1 to TRBJ1-1; TRBD1 agrees at 7 bases. The CDR3 loop spans 13 amino acids. With V trimmed by 6 bases and J by 5 bases, 9 bases remained unmatched. Looked up from germline, CDR1 is DFQATT and CDR2 is SNEGSKA (reference sequence). The CDR3 protein is CSAAKGAWTEAFF. The CDR3 nucleotides read TGCAGTGCAGCGAAGGGGGCTTGGACTGAAGCTTTCTTT.

This clonotype was found many times. This chain links TRBV18 with TRBJ1-1, with a possible D match to TRBD1 (5 bases). The ends were cut back, 3 bases at V and 10 bases at J, with 12 bases in the middle. The CDR3 covers 12 residues. Germline V lookup: CDR1 KGHSH, CDR2 LQKENI. The CDR3 loop is CASSPNRGPAFF. The CDR3 coding sequence is TGTGCCAGCTCACCCAATCGGGGCCCAGCTTTCTTT.

This clonotype was observed at least ten times. The genes are TRBV2 and TRBJ1-6; maybe TRBD1 (5 bases). Trimming stripped 6 bases from V and 7 bases from J, with 7 bases between. Germline-derived CDR1 and CDR2 are SNHLY and FYNNEI. The CDR3 runs 12 residues. CDR3 coding DNA: TGTGCCAGCAGGGACACCAATTCACCCCTCCACTTT. Translated: CASRDTNSPLHF.

This clonotype was seen a few times. The chain links TRBV7-3 to TRBJ2-3; possibly TRBD2 for D (5 bases). Germline CDR1 SGHTA, CDR2 FQGTGA. The germline V and J ends were trimmed by 1 base and 4 bases, with 6 bases remaining between them. This CDR3 spans 13 amino acids. DNA for the CDR3: TGTGCCAGCAGCTTAATGGGAGCAGATACGCAGTATTTT. Translated: CASSLMGADTQYF.

This clonotype showed up just a few times. The J gene is TRBJ1-4, the V gene TRBV20-1; 8 bases line up with TRBD1. V gave up 5 bases and J gave up 8 bases; unmatched junction bases: 7. The CDR3 runs 13 residues. Germline V gives CDR1 DFQATT, CDR2 SNEGSKA (reference sequence). The CDR3 DNA sequence: TGCAGTGCTCCCGGGACAGGTTACGAAAAACTGTTTTTT. It codes for CSAPGTGYEKLFF.

This clonotype was seen many times. This rearrangement joins TRBV18 to TRBJ2-3; unclear D gene. The length of the CDR3 is 13 residues. Germline CDR1 is KGHSH and CDR2 is LQKENI. V was cut by 0 bases and J by 3 bases, with 4 bases left in between. CDR3 amino acids: CASSPPSTDTQYF. CDR3 nucleotides: TGTGCCAGCTCACCACCATCTACAGATACGCAGTATTTT.

This clonotype was picked up a small number of times. The chain recombines TRBV2 with TRBJ2-4; D unclear. The CDR3 runs to 16 residues. V was pared by 4 bases and J by 0 bases, with 13 bases between. The germline V gene encodes CDR1 SNHLY and CDR2 FYNNEI. This CDR3 reads CASSGSSFLAKNIQYF. The CDR3 nucleotides read TGTGCCAGCAGTGGCTCGTCCTTTTTAGCCAAAAACATTCAGTACTTC.

The chain recombines TRBV19 with TRBJ1-2; no firm D call. CDR3 length equals 12 residues. V was pared by 6 bases and J by 2 bases, with 7 bases between. Germline CDR1 and CDR2: LNHDA and SQIVND (reference sequence). Here the CDR3 reads CASRKDNYGYTF. The CDR3 DNA reads as TGTGCCAGTAGGAAGGACAACTATGGCTACACCTTC.

At least ten counts were recorded for this clonotype. The chain uses TRBV11-2 and TRBJ2-1; 7 bases are a match to TRBD2. The germline V gene encodes CDR1 SGHAT and CDR2 FQNNGV. The length of the CDR3 is 14 residues. V lost 0 bases, J lost 7 bases, and 3 bases stayed unmatched. CDR3 amino acids: CASSLEGLLNEQFF. The CDR3 bases are TGTGCCAGCAGCTTAGAGGGACTATTAAATGAGCAGTTCTTC.

Many counts were recorded for this clonotype. The CDR3 DNA is TGTGCCAGCTCACTGGGACAGCGGGGGAACACTGAAGCTTTCTTT. Protein: CASSLGQRGNTEAFF. V is TRBV18 and J is TRBJ1-1; 7 bases map to TRBD1. The germline V gene encodes CDR1 KGHSH and CDR2 LQKENI. CDR3 length: 15 amino acids. V shed 4 bases and J 1 base; nucleotides not matched to a gene: 6.

This clonotype was found many times. The junction shows a germline mismatch at one end, possibly a read error. The CDR3 region has the DNA TGCGCCAGCAGCGAAGACGGGACAGGGAGGTCTGAAGCTTTCTTT. Its protein product is CASSEDGTGRSEAFF. The chain links TRBV4-1 to TRBJ1-1; TRBD1 agrees at 9 bases. From germline, CDR1 is MGHRA and CDR2 YSYEKL. The CDR3 runs to 15 residues.

This clonotype has at least ten counts. J is TRBJ2-5 and V is TRBV3-1; D possibly corresponds to TRBD2 (5 bases). The CDR3 is made up of 14 amino acids. V lost 0 bases and J lost 5, with 10 bases in between. CDR1 and CDR2 from the germline V gene are LGHDT and YNNKEL (reference sequence). The chain's CDR3 is CASSQERADETQYF. DNA of the CDR3: TGTGCCAGCAGCCAAGAGAGGGCGGACGAGACCCAGTACTTC.

The chain employs TRBV9 and TRBJ2-5, with 9 bases aligning to TRBD2. Germline V gene data show CDR1 as SGDLS and CDR2 as YYNGEE. The V and J ends lost 4 bases and 2 bases, in that order; junction bases with no gene match: 9. The CDR3 runs 16 residues. For the CDR3, the DNA is TGTGCCAGCAGCACCCTCCCCCTAGCGGGGCAAGAGACCCAGTACTTC. This gives the protein CASSTLPLAGQETQYF.

This clonotype showed up just a few times. This sequence joins TRBV25-1 and TRBJ2-1; D assignment may be TRBD1 or TRBD2 (7 bases each). Germline V gene sequence: CDR1 MGHDK, CDR2 SYGVNS. The CDR3 has 12 amino acids. V was clipped by 6 bases and J by 8 bases, with 11 bases between them. CDR3 amino acids: CASRQGRDEQFF. The DNA for the CDR3 is TGTGCCAGCAGACAGGGGAGGGATGAGCAGTTCTTC.

The sample holds many counts of this clonotype. The chain employs TRBV30 and TRBJ1-1; D gene uncertain. With 4 bases removed from V and 0 bases from J, the gap between germline ends came to 9 bases. The CDR3 is 13 residues long. In germline, CDR1 is GTSNPN, CDR2 SVGIG (reference sequence). DNA of the CDR3: TGTGCCTGGAATGACGGTATGAACACTGAAGCTTTCTTT. Translation: CAWNDGMNTEAFF.

This clonotype was counted a few times. J is TRBJ1-4 and V is TRBV6-1; D is undetermined. The germline V gene encodes CDR1 MNHNS and CDR2 SASEGT. The CDR3 sequence is 12 residues long. Between the trimmed V and J ends, which lost 8 bases and 3 bases, there was a span of 7 bases. CDR3 sequence reads: CASRSPNEKLFF. In DNA, the CDR3 is TGTGCCAGCCGGTCCCCTAATGAAAAACTGTTTTTT.